This passage covers 3 T cell receptor beta chains from one sample sequenced in a study of blood T cell repertoires in COVID-19. Using immunoSEQ multiplex PCR, the repertoire was profiled, and TCRdb retains in-frame clones only, with some absent. Of 200,000 to 250,000 clones in the sample, around 80% are singletons; the top ten hold less than 15%. What was sequenced was peripheral blood. All receptors come from a human donor in a cohort sampled during active COVID-19.

The CDR3 DNA follows: TGTGCCAGCTCAACCGACAGCTACCAAGAGACCCAGTACTTC. It yields the protein CASSTDSYQETQYF. This chain uses TRBV27 with TRBJ2-5; perhaps TRBD1 as D (5 bases). This CDR3 region has 14 residues. Germline values: CDR1 MNHEY, CDR2 SMNVEV (reference sequence). The V end was cut by 8 bases, the J end by 0 bases, with 13 bases between.

The chain employs TRBV11-2 and TRBJ1-1; D is unresolved. CDR3 length equals 13 residues. V was clipped by 4 bases and J by 5 bases, with 11 bases between them. Germline V gene lookup returns CDR1 SGHAT and CDR2 FQNNGV. CDR3 residues: CASSSSWVTEAFF. CDR3 DNA: TGTGCCAGCAGCTCTAGTTGGGTGACTGAAGCTTTCTTT. Combining the CDR3 with reference TRBV11-2 and TRBJ1-1 gives the whole variable domain EAGVAQSPRYKIIEKRQSVAFWCNPISGHATLYWYQQILGQGPKLLIQFQNNGVVDDSQLPKDRFSAERLKGVDSTLKIQPAKLEDSAVYLCASSSSWVTEAFFGQGTRLTVV.

The chain uses TRBV4-1 and TRBJ2-3; 10 bases line up with TRBD2. Germline lookup yields CDR1 MGHRA and CDR2 YSYEKL. There are 15 residues in the CDR3. Trimming at V came to 0 bases and at J to 13 bases, leaving 10 bases not matched to a gene. The CDR3 protein is CASSQDVSGRVHKYF. In DNA, the CDR3 is TGCGCCAGCAGCCAAGATGTCAGCGGGAGGGTTCACAAGTATTTT.